The clone carrying this TCR beta chain was seen repeatedly, ten times or more. The target antigen is unknown. V lost 6 bases and J lost 1; bases outside the gene matches: 6. The germline V gene has CDR1 MNHNS and CDR2 SASEGT. This CDR3 region has 16 residues. This sample was included in a study of T cell repertoires in cytomegalovirus infection. Study results and limitations: Cumulative public TCR beta family frequency identified carriers of CMV plus the relevant HLA.

MiXCR, run by TCRdb on the reads, gives a single entry per CDR3 protein. The sample contains almost 550,000 distinct CDR3 sequences, 16% of which appear only once. The clonotype comes from a human donor in good health (CMV status not recorded). Some clones in this sample may be carry-over from other donors' samples. The material sequenced was CD8+ T cells from PBMCs. V usage is TRBV6-1 and J usage is TRBJ2-2; 9 nucleotides match TRBD2. The CDR3 nucleotides are TGTGCCAGCAGCCCAGCTAGCGGGAAGAACACCGGGGAGCTGTTTTTT. It yields the protein CASSPASGKNTGELFF.